This T cell receptor (beta chain) derives from a study of blood T cell repertoires in COVID-19. Study information: Whether acute or convalescent, the COVID-19 samples came from the United States, Italy and Spain. Sample material is recorded as cDNA or gDNA derived from T cells, B-cell-depleted T cells, or PBMCs.

Original processing methods: Reference gene primer amplification in the assay estimated nucleated cell counts. TCRdb keeps only in-frame clones here, not all; method: immunoSEQ multiplex PCR. V, J and clone size are taken as reported in that table, and D and trimming were inferred from the DNA itself. This table holds 290,000 or so clones, approximately 89% found once. A Seattle source enrolled patients during active infection and followed them longitudinally. In this sample, this clone turned up once. The clonotype was recovered from a woman younger than 45 with COVID-19, enrolled during active disease. Material for sequencing was peripheral blood.

The CDR3 loop is CATSGQGAYSGNTIYF. Here the CDR3 DNA reads TGTGCCACCAGCGGTCAGGGGGCCTACTCTGGAAACACCATATATTTT. The gene calls are TRBV15 and TRBJ1-3, with 8 bases matching TRBD1. Germline V gene data show CDR1 as LNHNV and CDR2 as YYDKDF (reference sequence). The CDR3 is made up of 16 amino acids. The V gene end was trimmed by 5 bases and the J gene end by 0 bases; junction bases not matched to a gene: 6.